The following is a T cell receptor (beta chain) sequence with its context. The sample is drawn from a study of blood T cell repertoires in COVID-19. Turning to the study itself: The United States, Italy and Spain were the sources of the acute and convalescent COVID-19 samples.

Germline CDR1 reads SGHTS; CDR2 reads YDEGEE. The CDR3 totals 16 residues. Between the trimmed V and J ends, which lost 5 bases and 8 bases, there was a span of 20 bases. Assay used: immunoSEQ multiplex PCR; TCRdb lists only in-frame clones, some missing. The repertoire has fewer than 300,000 clones, about 90% of them found once; the top ten carry 12%. This TCR was sampled from a woman in her twenties or thirties with COVID-19, enrolled during active disease. The V and J genes are TRBV5-8 and TRBJ1-6; a possible D gene is TRBD1 (6 bases). Input material: peripheral blood. The CDR3 spells CASSWAGDPRDSPLHF. The CDR3 DNA follows: TGTGCCAGCAGTTGGGCAGGGGACCCCAGGGATTCACCCCTCCACTTT.